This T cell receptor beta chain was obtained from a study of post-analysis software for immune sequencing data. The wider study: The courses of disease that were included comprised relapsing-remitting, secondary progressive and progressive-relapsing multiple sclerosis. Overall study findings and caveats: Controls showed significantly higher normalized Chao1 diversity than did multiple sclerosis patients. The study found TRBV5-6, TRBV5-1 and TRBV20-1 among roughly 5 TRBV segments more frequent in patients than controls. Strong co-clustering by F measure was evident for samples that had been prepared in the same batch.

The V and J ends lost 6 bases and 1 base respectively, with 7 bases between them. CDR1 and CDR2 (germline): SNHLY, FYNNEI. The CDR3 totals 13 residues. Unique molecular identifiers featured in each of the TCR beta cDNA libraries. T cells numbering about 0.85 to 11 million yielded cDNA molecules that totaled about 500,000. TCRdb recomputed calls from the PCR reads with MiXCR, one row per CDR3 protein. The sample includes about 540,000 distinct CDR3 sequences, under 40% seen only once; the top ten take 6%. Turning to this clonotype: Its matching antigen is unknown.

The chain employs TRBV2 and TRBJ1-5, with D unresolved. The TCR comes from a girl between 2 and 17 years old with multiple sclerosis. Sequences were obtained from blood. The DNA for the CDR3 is TGTGCCAGCAGAGACACCAGCAATCAGCCCCAGCATTTT. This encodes CASRDTSNQPQHF.